These T cell receptor beta chains were read from a single sample in a study of T cells after yellow fever vaccination. TCRdb re-derived calls from the 5' RACE reads in MiXCR, one entry per CDR3 protein. Of 450,000 to 600,000 distinct CDR3 sequences in the sample, less than 15% were seen once. The input for sequencing was PBMCs, taken on the day of the yellow fever booster vaccination. These receptors came from a young man who received the YFV17D yellow fever vaccine. The CDR3 runs from the conserved cysteine through the conserved F or W.

CASSSRLGPQSSYNEQFF TRBJ2-1 TRBV6-5
CASSLLAGAKYNEQFF TRBJ2-1 TRBV7-8
CASSLTEANYEQYF TRBJ2-7 TRBV5-1
CSARARTGKYTEAFF TRBJ1-1 TRBV20-1
CSARGTAGGYTF TRBJ1-2 TRBV20-1
CSASNRQPAVPAKNIQYF TRBJ2-4 TRBV20-1
CASSQGLNTQYF TRBJ2-3 TRBV4-3
CASNFYRQGSTGELFF TRBJ2-2 TRBV11-2
CASGGRKTGELFF TRBJ2-2 TRBV12-5
CAISEELTGVAKNIQYF TRBJ2-4 TRBV10-3
CSASAGQGNTEAFF TRBJ1-1 TRBV20-1
CTSRDTSGSHNEQFF TRBJ2-1 TRBV28
CASSVQQGRQETQYF TRBJ2-5 TRBV9
CAISEVASETQYF TRBJ2-5 TRBV10-3
CASGKQGIGELFF TRBJ2-2 TRBV2
CSVPASGSHTGELFF TRBJ2-2 TRBV29-1
CASSLAGARQETQYF TRBJ2-5 TRBV7-6
CASSLGTSEYNEQFF TRBJ2-1 TRBV5-4
CASSRPGVAGNTIYF TRBJ1-3 TRBV7-3
CASSQRRDSQYF TRBJ2-4 TRBV7-2
CASSPTVSNQPQHF TRBJ1-5 TRBV7-2
CAISGLADLDTQYF TRBJ2-3 TRBV10-3
CAWSPGVGTDTQYF TRBJ2-3 TRBV30
CASSSVEGTQYF TRBJ2-3 TRBV11-2
CASSSSSIPGPRGRWNEQFF TRBJ2-1 TRBV5-1
CASSQGQGYQPQHF TRBJ1-5 TRBV27
CASSYSTGSEQFF TRBJ2-1 TRBV6-6
CASSLSGRQETQYF TRBJ2-5 TRBV7-2
CASSPGLQREQFF TRBJ2-1 TRBV3-1
CSVEGYSGNTIYF TRBJ1-3 TRBV29-1
CAIKGTTDTQYF TRBJ2-3 TRBV10-3
CASSLDRGIQYF TRBJ2-4 TRBV11-2
CASRGQVGSYEQYF TRBJ2-7 TRBV5-1
CASSISPAGANVLTF TRBJ2-6 TRBV19
CASSTQGARGEKLFF TRBJ1-4 TRBV14
CASSRPASVEQYF TRBJ2-7 TRBV11-2
CASKSRETAHDQFF TRBJ2-1 TRBV2
CATQGGDTDTQYF TRBJ2-3 TRBV28
CASSYEVLAVYNEQFF TRBJ2-1 TRBV7-9
CSALSSLSWGSQETQYF TRBJ2-5 TRBV20-1
CASSFVGRGETQYF TRBJ2-5 TRBV12-3/TRBV12-4
CASSLPVGRFTDTQYF TRBJ2-3 TRBV28
CASSLSGGNYEQYF TRBJ2-7 TRBV5-1
CASSHWGLGSGEQFF TRBJ2-1 TRBV6-2/TRBV6-3
CASSLSRGGFYTQYF TRBJ2-3 TRBV7-9
CASSQDLGQGENEQFF TRBJ2-1 TRBV3-1
CATSREYTGELFF TRBJ2-2 TRBV15
CASSSGSTGQFF TRBJ2-1 TRBV7-6
CASSTPARNTEAFF TRBJ1-1 TRBV21-1
CATNGADTQYF TRBJ2-3 TRBV28
CASSQLQSNTYEQYF TRBJ2-7 TRBV14